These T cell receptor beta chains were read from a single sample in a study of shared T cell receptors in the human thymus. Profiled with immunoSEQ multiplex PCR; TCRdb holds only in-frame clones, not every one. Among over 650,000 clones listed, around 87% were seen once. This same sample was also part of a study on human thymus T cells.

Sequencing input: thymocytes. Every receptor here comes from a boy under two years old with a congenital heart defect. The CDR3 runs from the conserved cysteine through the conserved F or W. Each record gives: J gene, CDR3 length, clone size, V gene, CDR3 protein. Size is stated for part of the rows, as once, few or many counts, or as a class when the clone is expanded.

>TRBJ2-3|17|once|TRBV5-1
CASSSTGLAGVTDTQYF
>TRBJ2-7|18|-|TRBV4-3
CASSQGRVAGHGNYEQYF
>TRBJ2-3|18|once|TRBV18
CASSPLGTSGGLEDTQYF
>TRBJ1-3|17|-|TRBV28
CASRSLYTRDSGNTIYF
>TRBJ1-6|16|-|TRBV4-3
CASSQLGDRVNSPLHF
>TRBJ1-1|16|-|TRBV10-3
CAISAQDREMNTEAFF
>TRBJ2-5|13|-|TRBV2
CASPTSGGETQYF
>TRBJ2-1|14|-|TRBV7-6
CASSFSGSYNEQFF
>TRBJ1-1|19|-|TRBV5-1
CASSLTGQGDFARNTEAFF
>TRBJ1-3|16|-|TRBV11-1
CASSLEKEGAGNTIYF
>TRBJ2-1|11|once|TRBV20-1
CSATPYNEQFF
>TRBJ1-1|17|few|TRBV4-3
CASSQDGKRGSNTEAFF
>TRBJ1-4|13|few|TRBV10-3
CAIRDRVAEKLFF
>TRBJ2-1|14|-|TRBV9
CASSVGGGTGEQFF
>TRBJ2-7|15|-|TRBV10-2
CASRNPGLAGGEQYF
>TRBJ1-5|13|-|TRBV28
CASRGVGNQPQHF
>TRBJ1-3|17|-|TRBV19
CASSQHSRTGSGNTIYF
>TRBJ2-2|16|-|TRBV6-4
CASSDTTPRGAGELFF
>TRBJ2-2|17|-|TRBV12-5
CASGLSGVTGHTGELFF
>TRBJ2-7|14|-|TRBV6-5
CASRQTGSPYEQYF
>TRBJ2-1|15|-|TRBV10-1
CASSPGLAGHNEQFF
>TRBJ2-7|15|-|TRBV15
CATSPISGGAFEQYF
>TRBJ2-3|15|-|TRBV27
CASSHSSGGTDTQYF
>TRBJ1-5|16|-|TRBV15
CATSRGHRDGNQPQHF
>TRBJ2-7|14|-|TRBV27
CASTHRGGTYEQYF
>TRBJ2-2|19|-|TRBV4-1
CASSQEQTGLRWETGELFF
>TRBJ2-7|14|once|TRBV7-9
CASSSPGDSYEQYF
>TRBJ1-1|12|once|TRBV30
CARRWGVTEAFF